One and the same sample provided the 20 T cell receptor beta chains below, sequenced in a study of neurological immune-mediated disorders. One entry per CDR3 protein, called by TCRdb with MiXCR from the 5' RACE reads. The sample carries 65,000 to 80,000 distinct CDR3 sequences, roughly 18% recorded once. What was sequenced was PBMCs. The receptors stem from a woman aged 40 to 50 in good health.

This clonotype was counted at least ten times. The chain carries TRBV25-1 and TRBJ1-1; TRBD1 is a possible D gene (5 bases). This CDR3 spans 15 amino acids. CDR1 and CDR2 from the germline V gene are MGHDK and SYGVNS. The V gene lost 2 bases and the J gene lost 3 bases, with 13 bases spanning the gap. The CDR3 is CASSEINLRDTEAFF. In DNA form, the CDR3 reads TGTGCCAGCAGTGAAATCAACCTCAGGGACACTGAAGCTTTCTTT.

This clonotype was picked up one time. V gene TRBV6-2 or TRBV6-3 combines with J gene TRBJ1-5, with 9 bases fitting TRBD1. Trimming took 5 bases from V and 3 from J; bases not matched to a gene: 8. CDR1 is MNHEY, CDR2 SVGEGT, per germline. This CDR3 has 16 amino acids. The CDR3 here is CASSLDRGGDNQPQHF. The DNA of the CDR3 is TGTGCCAGCAGTCTGGACAGGGGCGGAGACAATCAGCCCCAGCATTTT.

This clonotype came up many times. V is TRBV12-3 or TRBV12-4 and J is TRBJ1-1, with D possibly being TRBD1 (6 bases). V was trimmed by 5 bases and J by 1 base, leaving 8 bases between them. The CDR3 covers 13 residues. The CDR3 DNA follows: TGTGCCAGCAGTGACAGGTCGAACACTGAAGCTTTCTTT. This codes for CASSDRSNTEAFF.

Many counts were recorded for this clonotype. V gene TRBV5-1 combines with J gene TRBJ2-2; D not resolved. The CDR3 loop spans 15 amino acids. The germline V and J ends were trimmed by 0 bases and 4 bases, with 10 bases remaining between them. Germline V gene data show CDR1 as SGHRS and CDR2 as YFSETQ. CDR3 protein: CASSLEPGSTGELFF. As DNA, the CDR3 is TGCGCCAGCAGCTTGGAACCAGGCAGCACCGGGGAGCTGTTTTTT.

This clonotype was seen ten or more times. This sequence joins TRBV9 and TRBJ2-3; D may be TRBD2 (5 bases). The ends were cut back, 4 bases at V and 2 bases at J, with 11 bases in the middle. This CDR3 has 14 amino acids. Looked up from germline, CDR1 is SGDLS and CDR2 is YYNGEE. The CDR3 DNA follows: TGTGCCAGCAGCCTCCGGGGTTCCACAGATACGCAGTATTTT. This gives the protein CASSLRGSTDTQYF.

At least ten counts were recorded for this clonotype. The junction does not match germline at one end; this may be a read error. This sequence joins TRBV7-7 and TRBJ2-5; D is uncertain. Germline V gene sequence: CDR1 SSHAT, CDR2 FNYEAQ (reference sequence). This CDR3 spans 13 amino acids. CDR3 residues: CASSFRGEETQYF. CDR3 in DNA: TGTGCTAGCAGCTTCAGAGGTGAAGAGACCCAGTACTTC.

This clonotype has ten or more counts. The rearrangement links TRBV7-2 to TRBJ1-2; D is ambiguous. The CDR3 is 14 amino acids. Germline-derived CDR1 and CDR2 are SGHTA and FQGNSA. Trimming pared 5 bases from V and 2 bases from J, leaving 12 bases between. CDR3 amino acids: CASSGWTGNYGYTF. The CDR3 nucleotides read TGTGCCAGCAGCGGCTGGACGGGGAACTATGGCTACACCTTC.

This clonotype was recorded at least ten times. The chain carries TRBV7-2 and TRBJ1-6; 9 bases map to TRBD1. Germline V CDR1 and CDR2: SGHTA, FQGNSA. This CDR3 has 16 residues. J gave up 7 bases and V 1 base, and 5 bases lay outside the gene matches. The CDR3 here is CASSLVPTGGNSPLHF. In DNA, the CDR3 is TGTGCCAGCAGCTTAGTCCCGACAGGGGGAAATTCACCCCTCCACTTT.

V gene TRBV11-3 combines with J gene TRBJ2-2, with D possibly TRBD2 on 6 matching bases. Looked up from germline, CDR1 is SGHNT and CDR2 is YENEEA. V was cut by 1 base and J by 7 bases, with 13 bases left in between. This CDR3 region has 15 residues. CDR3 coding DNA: TGTGCCAGCAGCTTAGGCCGCGGGGCCGGCGGGGAGCTGTTTTTT. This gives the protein CASSLGRGAGGELFF.

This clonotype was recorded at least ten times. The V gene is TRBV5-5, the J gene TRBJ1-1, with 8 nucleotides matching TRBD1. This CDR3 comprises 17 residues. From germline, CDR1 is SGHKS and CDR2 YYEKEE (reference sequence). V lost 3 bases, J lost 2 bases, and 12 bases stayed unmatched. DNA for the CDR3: TGTGCCAGCAGCTCCTATGAGCAGGGGGCGCTTAACACTGAAGCTTTCTTT. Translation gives CASSSYEQGALNTEAFF.

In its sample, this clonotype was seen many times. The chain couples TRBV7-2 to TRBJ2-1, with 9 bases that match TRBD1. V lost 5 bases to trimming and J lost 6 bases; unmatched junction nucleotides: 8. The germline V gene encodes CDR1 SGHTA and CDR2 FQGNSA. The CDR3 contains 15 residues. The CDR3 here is CASSRPGTGINEQFF. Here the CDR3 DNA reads TGTGCCAGCAGCCGCCCCGGGACAGGGATCAATGAGCAGTTCTTC.

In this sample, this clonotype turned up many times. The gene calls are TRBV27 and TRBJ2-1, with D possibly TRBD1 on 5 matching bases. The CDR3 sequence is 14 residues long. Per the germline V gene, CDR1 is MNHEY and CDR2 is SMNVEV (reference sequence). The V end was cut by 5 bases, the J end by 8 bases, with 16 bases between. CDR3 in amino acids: CASSPQGSGYEQFF. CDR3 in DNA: TGTGCCAGCAGTCCCCAGGGCAGTGGGTATGAGCAGTTCTTC.

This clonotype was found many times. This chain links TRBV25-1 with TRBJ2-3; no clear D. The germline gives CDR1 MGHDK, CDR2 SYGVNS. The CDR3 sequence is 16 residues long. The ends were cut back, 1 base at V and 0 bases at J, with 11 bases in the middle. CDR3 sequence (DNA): TGTGCCAGCAGTGAATTAGTGGATTATAGCACAGATACGCAGTATTTT. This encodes CASSELVDYSTDTQYF.

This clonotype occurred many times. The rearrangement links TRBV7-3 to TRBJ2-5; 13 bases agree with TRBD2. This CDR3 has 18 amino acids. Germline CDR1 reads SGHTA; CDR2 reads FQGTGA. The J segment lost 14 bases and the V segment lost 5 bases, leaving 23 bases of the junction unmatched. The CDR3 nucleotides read TGTGCCAGCAGCCTCCCCGGGACAGGGAGGACTAGCGGGGGCCCCGGCTACTTC. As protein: CASSLPGTGRTSGGPGYF. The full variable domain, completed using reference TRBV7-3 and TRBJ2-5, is GAGVSQTPSNKVTEKGKYVELRCDPISGHTALYWYRQSLGQGPEFLIYFQGTGAADDSGLPNDRFFAVRPEGSVSTLKIQRTERGDSAVYLCASSLPGTGRTSGGPGYFGPGTRLLVL.

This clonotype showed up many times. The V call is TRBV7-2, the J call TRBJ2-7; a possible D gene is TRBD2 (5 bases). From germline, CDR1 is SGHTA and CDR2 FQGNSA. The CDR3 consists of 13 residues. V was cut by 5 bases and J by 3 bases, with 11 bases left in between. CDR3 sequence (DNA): TGTGCCAGCAGCCCAGGACTCAACTACGAGCAGTACGTC. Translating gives CASSPGLNYEQYV.

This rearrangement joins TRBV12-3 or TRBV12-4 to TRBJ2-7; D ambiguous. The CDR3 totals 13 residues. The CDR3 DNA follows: TGTGACAGCAGTCCCACCTTTGTCCTTCCCCAGTACGTC. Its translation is CDSSPTFVLPQYV.

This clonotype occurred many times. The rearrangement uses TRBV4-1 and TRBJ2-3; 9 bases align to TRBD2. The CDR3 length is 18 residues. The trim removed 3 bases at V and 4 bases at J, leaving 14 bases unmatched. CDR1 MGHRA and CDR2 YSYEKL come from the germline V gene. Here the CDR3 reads CASSHIGRRRGGSDTQYF. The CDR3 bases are TGCGCCAGCAGCCACATTGGGAGAAGGCGGGGGGGGTCAGATACGCAGTATTTT.

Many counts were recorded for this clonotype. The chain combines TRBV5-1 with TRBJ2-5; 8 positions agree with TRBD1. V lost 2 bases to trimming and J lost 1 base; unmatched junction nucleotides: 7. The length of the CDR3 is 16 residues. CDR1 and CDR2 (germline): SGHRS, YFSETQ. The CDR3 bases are TGCGCCAGCAGCTTTTACGGTGGGACAGGCCAAGAGACCCAGTACTTC. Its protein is CASSFYGGTGQETQYF.

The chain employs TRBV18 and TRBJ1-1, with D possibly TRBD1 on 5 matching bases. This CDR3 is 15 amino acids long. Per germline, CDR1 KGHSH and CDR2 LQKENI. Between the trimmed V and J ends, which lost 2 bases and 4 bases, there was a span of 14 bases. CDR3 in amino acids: CASSPARGDGTEAFF. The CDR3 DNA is TGTGCCAGCTCACCAGCCCGGGGGGATGGCACTGAAGCTTTCTTT.

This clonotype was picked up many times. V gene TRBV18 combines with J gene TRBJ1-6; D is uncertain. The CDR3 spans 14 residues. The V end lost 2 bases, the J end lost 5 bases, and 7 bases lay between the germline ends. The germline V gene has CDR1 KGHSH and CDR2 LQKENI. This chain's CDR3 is CASSPEGDNSPLHF. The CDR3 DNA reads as TGTGCCAGCTCACCAGAGGGAGATAATTCACCCCTCCACTTT. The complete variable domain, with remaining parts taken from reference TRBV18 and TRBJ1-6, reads NAGVMQNPRHLVRRRGQEARLRCSPMKGHSHVYWYRQLPEEGLKFMVYLQKENIIDESGMPKERFSAEFPKEGPSILRIQQVVRGDSAAYFCASSPEGDNSPLHFGNGTRLTVT.